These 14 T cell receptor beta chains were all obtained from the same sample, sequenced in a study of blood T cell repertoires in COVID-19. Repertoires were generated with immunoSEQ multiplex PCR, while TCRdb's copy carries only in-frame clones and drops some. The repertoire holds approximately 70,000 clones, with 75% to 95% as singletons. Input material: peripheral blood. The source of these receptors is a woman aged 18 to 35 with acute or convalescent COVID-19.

CDR3 sequence (DNA): TGTGCCAGCAGTGGTACCGACAGGGGGCTCGACAATCAGCCCCAGCATTTT. It encodes CASSGTDRGLDNQPQHF. The V gene is TRBV28, the J gene TRBJ1-5, with 10 positions matching TRBD1. The CDR3 runs to 17 residues. Per germline, CDR1 MDHEN and CDR2 SYDVKM. Germline trimming cut 5 bases from V and 3 bases from J; bases unmatched to any gene: 10. Complete variable domain (other parts from reference TRBV28 and TRBJ1-5): DVKVTQSSRYLVKRTGEKVFLECVQDMDHENMFWYRQDPGLGLRLIYFSYDVKMKEKGDIPEGYSVSREKKERFSLILESASTNQTSMYLCASSGTDRGLDNQPQHFGDGTRLSIL.

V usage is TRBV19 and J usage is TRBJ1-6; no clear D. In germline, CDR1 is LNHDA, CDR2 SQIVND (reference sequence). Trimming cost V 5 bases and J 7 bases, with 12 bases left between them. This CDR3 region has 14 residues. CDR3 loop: CASSSGDVNSPLHF. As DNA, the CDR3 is TGTGCCAGTAGTTCCGGGGATGTAAATTCACCCCTCCACTTT. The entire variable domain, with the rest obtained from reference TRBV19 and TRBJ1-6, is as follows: DGGITQSPKYLFRKEGQNVTLSCEQNLNHDAMYWYRQDPGQGLRLIYYSQIVNDFQKGDIAEGYSVSREKKESFPLTVTSAQKNPTAFYLCASSSGDVNSPLHFGNGTRLTVT.

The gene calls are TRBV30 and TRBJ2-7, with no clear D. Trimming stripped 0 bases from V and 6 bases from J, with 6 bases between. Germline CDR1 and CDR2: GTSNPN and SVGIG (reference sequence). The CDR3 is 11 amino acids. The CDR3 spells CAWSVPGEQYF. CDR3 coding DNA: TGTGCCTGGAGTGTACCAGGCGAGCAGTACTTC.

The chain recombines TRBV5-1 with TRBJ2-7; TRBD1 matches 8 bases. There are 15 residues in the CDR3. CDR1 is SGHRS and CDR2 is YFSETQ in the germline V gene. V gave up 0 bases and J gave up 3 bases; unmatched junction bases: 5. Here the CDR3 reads CASSLGDRGGYEQYF. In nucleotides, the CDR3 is TGCGCCAGCAGCTTGGGAGACAGGGGTGGCTACGAGCAGTACTTC.

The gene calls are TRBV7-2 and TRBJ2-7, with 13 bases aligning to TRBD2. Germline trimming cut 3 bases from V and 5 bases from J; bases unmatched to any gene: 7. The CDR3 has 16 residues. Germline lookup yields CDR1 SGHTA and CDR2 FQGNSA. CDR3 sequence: CASSFRLAGGRDEQYF. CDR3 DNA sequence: TGTGCCAGCAGCTTCAGACTAGCGGGAGGCAGGGACGAGCAGTACTTC. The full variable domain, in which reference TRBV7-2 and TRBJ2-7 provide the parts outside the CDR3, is GAGVSQSPSNKVTEKGKDVELRCDPISGHTALYWYRQSLGQGLEFLIYFQGNSAPDKSGLPSDRFSAERTGGSVSTLTIQRTQQEDSAVYLCASSFRLAGGRDEQYFGPGTRLTVT.

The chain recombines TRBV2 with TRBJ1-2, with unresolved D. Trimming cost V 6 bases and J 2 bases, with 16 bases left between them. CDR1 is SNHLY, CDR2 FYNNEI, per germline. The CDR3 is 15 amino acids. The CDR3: CASREGATLNYGYTF. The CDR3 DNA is TGTGCCAGCAGAGAGGGAGCGACTTTGAACTATGGCTACACCTTC.

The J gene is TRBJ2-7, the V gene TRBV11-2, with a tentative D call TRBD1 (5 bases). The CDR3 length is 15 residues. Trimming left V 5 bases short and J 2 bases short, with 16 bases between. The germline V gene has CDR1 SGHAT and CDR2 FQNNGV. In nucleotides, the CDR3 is TGTGCCAGCAGCCCGCGAAGGGGCATGACCTACGAGCAGTACTTC. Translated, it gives CASSPRRGMTYEQYF.

CDR3 region: CASSEGDYGYTF. The CDR3 region has the DNA TGCGCCAGCAGCGAAGGGGACTATGGCTACACCTTC. This sequence joins TRBV5-1 and TRBJ1-2; maybe TRBD1 (5 bases). Germline V gene lookup returns CDR1 SGHRS and CDR2 YFSETQ. There are 12 residues in the CDR3. The V end was cut by 4 bases, the J end by 3 bases, with 7 bases between.

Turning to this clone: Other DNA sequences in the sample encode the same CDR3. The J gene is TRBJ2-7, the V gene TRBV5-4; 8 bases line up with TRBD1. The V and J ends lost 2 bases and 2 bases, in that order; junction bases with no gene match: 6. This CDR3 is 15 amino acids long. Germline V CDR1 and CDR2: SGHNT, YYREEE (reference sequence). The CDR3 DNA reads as TGTGCCAGCAGCTTAGACAGGGGACAGACCTACGAGCAGTACTTC. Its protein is CASSLDRGQTYEQYF.

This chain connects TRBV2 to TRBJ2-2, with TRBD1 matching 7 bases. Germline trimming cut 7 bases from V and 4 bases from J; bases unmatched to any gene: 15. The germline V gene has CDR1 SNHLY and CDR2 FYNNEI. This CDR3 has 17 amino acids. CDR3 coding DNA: TGTGCCAGCAATGGACCGACAGGGTTTGGGCGCACCGGGGAGCTGTTTTTT. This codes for CASNGPTGFGRTGELFF.

This CDR3 reads CASSQENQGARYGYTF. The DNA for the CDR3 is TGTGCCAGCAGCCAGGAAAATCAGGGGGCCAGATATGGCTACACCTTC. The chain combines TRBV3-1 (or the pseudogene TRBV3-2) with TRBJ1-2; TRBD1 matches 8 bases. Germline lookup yields CDR1 LGHDT and CDR2 YNNKEL (reference sequence). Trimming at V came to 3 bases and at J to 5 bases, leaving 11 bases not matched to a gene. The length of the CDR3 is 16 residues.

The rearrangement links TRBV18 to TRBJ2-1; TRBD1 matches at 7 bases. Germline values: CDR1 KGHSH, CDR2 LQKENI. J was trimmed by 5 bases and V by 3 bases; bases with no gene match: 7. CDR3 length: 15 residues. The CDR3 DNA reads TGTGCCAGCTCACCTACAGGGGCCCCGGACAATGAGCAGTTCTTC. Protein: CASSPTGAPDNEQFF.

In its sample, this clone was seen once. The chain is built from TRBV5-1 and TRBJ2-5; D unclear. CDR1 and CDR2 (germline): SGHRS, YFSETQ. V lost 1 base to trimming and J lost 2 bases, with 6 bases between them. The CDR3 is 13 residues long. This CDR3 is CASSLSQQETQYF. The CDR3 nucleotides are TGCGCCAGCAGCTTGTCCCAACAAGAGACCCAGTACTTC. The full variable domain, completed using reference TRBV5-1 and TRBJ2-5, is KAGVTQTPRYLIKTRGQQVTLSCSPISGHRSVSWYQQTPGQGLQFLFEYFSETQRNKGNFPGRFSGRQFSNSRSEMNVSTLELGDSALYLCASSLSQQETQYFGPGTRLLVL.

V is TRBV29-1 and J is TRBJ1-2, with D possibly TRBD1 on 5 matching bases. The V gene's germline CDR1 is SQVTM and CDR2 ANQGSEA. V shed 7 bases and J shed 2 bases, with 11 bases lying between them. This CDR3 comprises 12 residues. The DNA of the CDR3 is TGCAGCGCCCGACAGACGAACTATGGCTACACCTTC. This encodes CSARQTNYGYTF.